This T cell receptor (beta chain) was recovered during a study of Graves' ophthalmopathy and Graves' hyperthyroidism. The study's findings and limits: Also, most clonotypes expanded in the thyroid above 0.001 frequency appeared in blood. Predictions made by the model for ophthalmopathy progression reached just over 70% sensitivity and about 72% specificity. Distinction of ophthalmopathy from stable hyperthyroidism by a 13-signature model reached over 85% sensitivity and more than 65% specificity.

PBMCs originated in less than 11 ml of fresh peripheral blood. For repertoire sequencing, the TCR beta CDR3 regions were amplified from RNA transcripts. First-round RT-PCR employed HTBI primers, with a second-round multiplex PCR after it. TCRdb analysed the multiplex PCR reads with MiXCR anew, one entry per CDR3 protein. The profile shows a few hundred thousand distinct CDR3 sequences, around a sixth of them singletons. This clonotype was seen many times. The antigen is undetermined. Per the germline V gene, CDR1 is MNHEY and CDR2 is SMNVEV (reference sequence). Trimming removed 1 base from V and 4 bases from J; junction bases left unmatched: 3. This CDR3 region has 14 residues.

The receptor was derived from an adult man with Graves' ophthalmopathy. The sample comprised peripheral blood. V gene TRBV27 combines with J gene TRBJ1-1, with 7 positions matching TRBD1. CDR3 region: CASSLLGQTTEAFF. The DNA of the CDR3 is TGTGCCAGCAGTTTATTGGGACAGACCACTGAAGCTTTCTTT.